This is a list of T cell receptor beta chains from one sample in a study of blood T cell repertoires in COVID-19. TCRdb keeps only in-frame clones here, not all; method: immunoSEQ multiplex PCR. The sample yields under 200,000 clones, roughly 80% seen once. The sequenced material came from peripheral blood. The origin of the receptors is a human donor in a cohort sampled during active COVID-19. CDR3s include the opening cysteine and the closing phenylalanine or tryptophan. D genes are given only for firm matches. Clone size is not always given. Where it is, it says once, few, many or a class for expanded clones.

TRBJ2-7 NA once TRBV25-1 CASATGSSYEQYF TGTGCCAGCGCCACAGGGTCCTCCTACGAGCAGTACTTC
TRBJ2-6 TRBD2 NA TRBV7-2 CASQKGTSVYFSGANVLTF TGTGCCAGCCAGAAAGGGACTAGCGTATATTTCTCTGGGGCCAACGTCCTGACTTTC
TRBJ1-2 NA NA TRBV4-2 CASSQERDTPGYGYTF TGTGCCAGCAGCCAAGAGAGGGACACGCCAGGCTATGGCTACACCTTC
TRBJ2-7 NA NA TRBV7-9 CASALPQAYEQYF TGTGCCAGCGCACTGCCCCAGGCTTACGAGCAGTACTTC
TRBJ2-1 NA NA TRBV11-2 CASSLSEVQFF TGTGCCAGCAGCCTTTCCGAGGTGCAGTTCTTC
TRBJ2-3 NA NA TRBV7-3 CASSLYGRADTQYF TGTGCCAGCAGCTTATACGGGAGAGCAGATACGCAGTATTTT
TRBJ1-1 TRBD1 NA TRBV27 CASSSDRGLNEAFF TGTGCCAGCAGCTCTGACAGGGGGCTGAATGAAGCTTTCTTT
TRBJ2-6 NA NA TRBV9 CASSVGSGTGANVLTF TGTGCCAGCAGCGTAGGGTCGGGGACTGGGGCCAACGTCCTGACTTTC
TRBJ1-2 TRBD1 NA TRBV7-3 CASSLSRGDSYTF TGTGCCAGCAGCTTAAGCAGGGGGGATAGCTACACCTTC
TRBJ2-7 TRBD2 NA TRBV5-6 CASSLLLAGAYEQYF TGTGCCAGCAGCTTGTTACTAGCGGGGGCTTACGAGCAGTACTTC
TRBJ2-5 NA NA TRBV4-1 CASSQVDQETQYF TGCGCCAGCAGCCAAGTCGACCAAGAGACCCAGTACTTC
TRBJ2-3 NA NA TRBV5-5 CASSLGVGPSTDTQYF TGTGCCAGCAGCTTGGGGGTGGGCCCTAGCACAGATACGCAGTATTTT
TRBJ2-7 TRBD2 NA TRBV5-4 CASSYDGPGGEQYF TGTGCCAGCAGCTACGATGGACCGGGAGGGGAGCAGTACTTC
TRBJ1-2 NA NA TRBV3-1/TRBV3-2 CASSQGKIAVDYNYGYTF TGTGCCAGCAGCCAAGGGAAAATCGCCGTCGACTACAACTATGGCTACACCTTC
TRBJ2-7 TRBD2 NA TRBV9 CASSPSGGASYEQYF TGTGCCAGCAGCCCCTCGGGGGGGGCCTCCTACGAGCAGTACTTC
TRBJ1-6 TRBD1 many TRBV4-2 CASSQEGSRGLSPLHF TGTGCCAGCAGCCAAGAAGGGAGCAGGGGGCTCTCACCCCTCCACTTT
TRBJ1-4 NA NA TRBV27 CASRPTRTNNEKLFF TGTGCCAGCAGGCCGACCCGGACAAATAATGAAAAACTGTTTTTT
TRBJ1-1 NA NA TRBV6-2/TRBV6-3 CASSYPLGRGTEAFF TGTGCCAGCAGTTATCCCCTGGGCAGGGGCACTGAAGCTTTCTTT
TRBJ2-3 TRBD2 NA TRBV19 CASSLSGLAGGPDTQYF TGTGCCAGTAGTCTCTCGGGACTAGCGGGGGGGCCAGATACGCAGTATTTT
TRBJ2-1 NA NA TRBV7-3 CASSPWGERYNEQFF TGTGCCAGCAGCCCCTGGGGGGAGAGATACAATGAGCAGTTCTTC
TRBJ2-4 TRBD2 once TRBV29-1 CSVGSRLAENIQYF TGCAGCGTTGGGTCCCGACTAGCGGAAAACATTCAGTACTTC
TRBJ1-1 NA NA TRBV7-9 CASSLFRDSTEAFF TGTGCCAGCAGCTTGTTTCGGGATTCCACTGAAGCTTTCTTT
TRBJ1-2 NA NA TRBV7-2 CASSLERRLYTF TGTGCCAGCAGCTTGGAGAGGCGACTCTACACCTTC
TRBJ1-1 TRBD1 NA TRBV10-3 CAISVDRDLTEAFF TGTGCCATCAGTGTAGACAGGGATTTGACTGAAGCTTTCTTT
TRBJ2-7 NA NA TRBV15 CATSRDRGAYEQYF TGTGCCACCAGCAGAGACAGGGGCGCCTACGAGCAGTACTTC
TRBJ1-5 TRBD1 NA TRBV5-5 CASSLALGQGVGNQPQHF TGTGCCAGCAGCCTGGCACTTGGACAGGGGGTCGGCAATCAGCCCCAGCATTTT
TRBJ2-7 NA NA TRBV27 CASNAGASYEQYF TGTGCCAGCAACGCAGGGGCTTCCTACGAGCAGTACTTC
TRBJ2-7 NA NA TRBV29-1 CSVDGVESYEQYF TGCAGCGTTGACGGGGTTGAGTCCTACGAGCAGTACTTC
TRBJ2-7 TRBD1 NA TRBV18 CASSPPGTGNREQYF TGTGCCAGCTCACCACCGGGGACAGGGAATAGGGAGCAGTACTTC
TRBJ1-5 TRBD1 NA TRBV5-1 CASRETGGSNQPQHF TGCGCCAGCAGAGAGACAGGGGGTAGCAATCAGCCCCAGCATTTT
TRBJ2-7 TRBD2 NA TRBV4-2 CASRTSGTSYEQYF TGTGCCAGCCGAACTAGCGGCACGTCCTACGAGCAGTACTTC
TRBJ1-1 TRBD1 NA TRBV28 CASSWGDRGRTEAFF TGTGCCAGCAGTTGGGGGGACAGGGGGCGAACTGAAGCTTTCTTT
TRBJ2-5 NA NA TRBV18 CASSPEETQYF TGTGCCAGCTCACCGGAGGAGACCCAGTACTTC
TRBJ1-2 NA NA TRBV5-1 CASSSTGTNLYGYTF TGCGCCAGCAGCTCAACGGGGACAAACCTCTATGGCTACACCTTC
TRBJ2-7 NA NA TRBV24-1 CATSDPLQGTYEQYF TGTGCCACCAGTGACCCCCTACAGGGCACCTACGAGCAGTACTTC
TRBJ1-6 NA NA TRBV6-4 CASSEFRGNSPLHF TGTGCCAGCAGTGAATTTAGGGGAAATTCACCCCTCCACTTT
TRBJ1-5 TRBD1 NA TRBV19 CASSPYIGGPGQGVQPQHF TGTGCCAGTAGTCCGTATATAGGGGGACCGGGACAGGGGGTCCAGCCCCAGCATTTT
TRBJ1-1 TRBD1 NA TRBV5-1 CASSRDRGLTEAFF TGCGCCAGCAGCCGGGACAGGGGGCTGACTGAAGCTTTCTTT
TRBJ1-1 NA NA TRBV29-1 CSVEDRFGVNTEAFF TGCAGCGTTGAAGATCGGTTCGGGGTGAACACTGAAGCTTTCTTT
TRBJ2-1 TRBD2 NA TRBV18 CASSPGTLGPSGSINEQFF TGTGCCAGCTCACCTGGGACCCTTGGCCCTAGCGGGAGTATCAATGAGCAGTTCTTC
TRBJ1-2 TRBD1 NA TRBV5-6 CASSLADRLYGYTF TGTGCCAGCAGCTTGGCGGACAGGCTCTATGGCTACACCTTC
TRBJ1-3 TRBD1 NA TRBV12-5 CASGLLLTGFSGNTIYF TGTGCTAGTGGTTTGCTCCTGACAGGGTTCTCTGGAAACACCATATATTTT
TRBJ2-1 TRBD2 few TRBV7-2 CASSNSGGGDEQFF TGTGCCAGCAGTAATAGCGGGGGTGGCGATGAGCAGTTCTTC
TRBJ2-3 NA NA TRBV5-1 CASSLAPGRGSTDTQYF TGCGCCAGCAGCTTGGCCCCTGGGCGGGGTAGCACAGATACGCAGTATTTT
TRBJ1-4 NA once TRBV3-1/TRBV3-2 CASSQARGRVAEEKLFF TGTGCCAGCAGCCAGGCAAGGGGTCGGGTAGCAGAAGAAAAACTGTTTTTT
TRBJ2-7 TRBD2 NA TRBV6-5 CASSRLAGAHEQYF TGTGCCAGCAGCCGACTAGCGGGAGCCCACGAGCAGTACTTC
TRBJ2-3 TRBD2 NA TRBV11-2 CASSLRVSGGPSTDTQYF TGTGCCAGCAGCTTACGGGTTAGCGGGGGCCCCAGCACAGATACGCAGTATTTT
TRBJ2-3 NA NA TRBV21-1 CASSVTGDTDTQYF TGTGCCAGCAGCGTGACAGGGGATACAGATACGCAGTATTTT
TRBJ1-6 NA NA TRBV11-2 CASSQTDRYNSPLHF TGTGCCAGCAGTCAAACGGACAGATATAATTCACCCCTCCACTTT
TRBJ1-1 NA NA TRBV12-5 CASVVGGLISEAFF TGTGCTAGTGTTGTCGGGGGATTGATATCCGAAGCTTTCTTT
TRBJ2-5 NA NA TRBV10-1 CASSSARDSLGTQYF TGCGCCAGCAGTTCGGCCCGGGACTCGCTGGGGACCCAGTACTTC
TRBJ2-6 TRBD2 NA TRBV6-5 CASTRGSFGANVLTF TGTGCCAGCACTCGCGGGAGCTTTGGGGCCAACGTCCTGACTTTC
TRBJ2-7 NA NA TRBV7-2 CASSLGQEDTREQYF TGTGCCAGCAGCTTAGGGCAGGAAGATACTAGGGAGCAGTACTTC
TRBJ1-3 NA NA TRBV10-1 CASSPGSTTGNTIYF TGCGCCAGCAGCCCCGGGTCCACTACTGGAAACACCATATATTTT
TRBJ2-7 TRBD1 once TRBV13 CASSFGTGISSYEQYF TGTGCCAGCAGCTTTGGGACAGGGATTTCTTCCTACGAGCAGTACTTC
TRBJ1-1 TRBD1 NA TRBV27 CASSFQGARLEAFF TGTGCCAGCAGTTTTCAGGGGGCGCGATTAGAAGCTTTCTTT
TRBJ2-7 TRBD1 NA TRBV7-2 CASSFGTVSNYEQYF TGTGCCAGCAGCTTCGGGACAGTATCGAACTACGAGCAGTACTTC